This T cell receptor (beta chain) was obtained from a study of tumor-infiltrating lymphocytes in oesophageal squamous cell carcinoma. The germline CDR1 and CDR2 sequences are SGHTA and FQGTGA. V shed 1 base and J shed 0 bases, with 6 bases lying between them. This CDR3 has 14 amino acids. Using its own MiXCR run on the PCR reads, TCRdb lists one record per CDR3 protein. This repertoire shows some 9,900 distinct CDR3 sequences, 45% to 65% found once; its top ten account for less than 40%. Sequencing used esophageal tumor tissue. The sequence was collected from a female donor with esophageal squamous cell carcinoma. The rearrangement joins TRBV7-3 to TRBJ1-1; D is uncertain. The CDR3 region has the DNA TGTGCCAGCAGCTTAAGCCGACTGAACACTGAAGCTTTCTTT. The encoded protein is CASSLSRLNTEAFF. The full variable domain, with the rest looked up from reference TRBV7-3 and TRBJ1-1, is GAGVSQTPSNKVTEKGKYVELRCDPISGHTALYWYRQSLGQGPEFLIYFQGTGAADDSGLPNDRFFAVRPEGSVSTLKIQRTERGDSAVYLCASSLSRLNTEAFFGQGTRLTVV.